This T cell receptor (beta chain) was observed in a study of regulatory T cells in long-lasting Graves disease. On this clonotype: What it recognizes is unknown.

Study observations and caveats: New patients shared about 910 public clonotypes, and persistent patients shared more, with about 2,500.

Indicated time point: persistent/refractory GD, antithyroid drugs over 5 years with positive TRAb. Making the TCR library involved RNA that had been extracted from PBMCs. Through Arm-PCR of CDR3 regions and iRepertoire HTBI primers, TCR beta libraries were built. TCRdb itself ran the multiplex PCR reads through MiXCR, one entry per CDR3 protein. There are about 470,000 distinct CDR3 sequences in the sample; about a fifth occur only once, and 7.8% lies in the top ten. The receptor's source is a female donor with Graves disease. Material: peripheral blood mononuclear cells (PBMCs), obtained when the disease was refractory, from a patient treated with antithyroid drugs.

In DNA form, the CDR3 reads TGTGCCTCCGGTCGCCCCGACTCCTACGAGCAGTACTTC. This encodes CASGRPDSYEQYF. The rearrangement joins TRBV10-3 to TRBJ2-7; no clear D gene. This CDR3 spans 13 amino acids. The V end lost 11 bases, the J end lost 0 bases, and 14 bases lay between the germline ends. Looked up from germline, CDR1 is ENHRY and CDR2 is SYGVKD.